These 10 T cell receptor beta chains came from one sample sequenced in a study of blood T cell repertoires in COVID-19 (dated by TCRdb to about 2020). Libraries were made using the immunoSEQ multiplex PCR assay. In its TCRdb copy, this immuneACCESS table keeps in-frame sequences only and misses some clones. Where compared with another copy, unresolved V genes explain less than half of these, and the others have no known cause. Present in this sample are 300,000 or so clones, roughly nine tenths of which were seen just once. About 2.2% of the sample comes from the top ten. The sample comprised peripheral blood. These receptor sequences come from a woman aged 25 to 45 with COVID-19, enrolled during active disease.

Details on this clone: Additional DNA sequences in this sample encode the identical CDR3. This CDR3 is CASSVVSGNTEAFF. In DNA, the CDR3 is TGTGCCAGCAGCGTAGTATCCGGGAACACTGAAGCTTTCTTT. This chain joins TRBV9 and TRBJ1-1, with D unresolved. Trimming took off 0 bases at V and 1 base at J, with 7 bases between the two ends. This CDR3 is 14 amino acids long. CDR1 SGDLS and CDR2 YYNGEE come from the germline V gene.

The J gene is TRBJ1-1, the V gene TRBV15; the D is unclear. V gave up 1 base and J gave up 1 base, with 4 bases separating them. Per germline, CDR1 LNHNV and CDR2 YYDKDF (reference sequence). The CDR3 length is 13 residues. CDR3 nucleotides: TGTGCCACCAGCAGAGTTAAGAACACTGAAGCTTTCTTT. It is translated as CATSRVKNTEAFF.

The genes are TRBV9 and TRBJ2-1; 7 bases map to TRBD2. There are 15 residues in the CDR3. Unmatched junction bases numbered 6, after V lost 0 bases and J lost 6 bases. Germline values: CDR1 SGDLS, CDR2 YYNGEE. This CDR3 is CASSVGPSGFNEQFF. CDR3 nucleotides: TGTGCCAGCAGCGTAGGGCCTAGCGGATTCAATGAGCAGTTCTTC.

This clone was counted once. The rearrangement joins TRBV29-1 to TRBJ1-2; D is undetermined. Germline lookup yields CDR1 SQVTM and CDR2 ANQGSEA. There are 11 residues in the CDR3. Trimming removed 4 bases at V and 3 bases at J, with 6 bases between. For the CDR3, the DNA is TGCAGCGTTGGGCCAGACTATGGCTACACCTTC. Translating gives CSVGPDYGYTF.

This chain joins TRBV28 and TRBJ2-2; D gene ambiguous. V lost 0 bases and J lost 7, with 9 bases in between. This CDR3 region has 14 residues. From germline, CDR1 is MDHEN and CDR2 SYDVKM. The CDR3 DNA reads TGTGCCAGCAGTTTATGGACATTGAGCGGGGAGCTGTTTTTT. Amino acids: CASSLWTLSGELFF.

V is TRBV2 and J is TRBJ1-2, with a possible D match to TRBD1 (6 bases). This CDR3 is 14 amino acids long. Germline lookup yields CDR1 SNHLY and CDR2 FYNNEI. Trimming took off 9 bases at V and 5 bases at J, with 19 bases between the two ends. CDR3 sequence (DNA): TGTGCCAGTGAGACGACAGGAATGGGGTATGGCTACACCTTC. It yields the protein CASETTGMGYGYTF.

The chain has TRBV2 and TRBJ2-1; 7 bases are a match to TRBD1. CDR1 is SNHLY and CDR2 is FYNNEI in the germline V gene. The V and J ends lost 6 bases and 6 bases, in that order; junction bases with no gene match: 11. This CDR3 comprises 15 residues. In DNA form, the CDR3 reads TGTGCCAGCAGGAGCGACAGGGCAGTCAGCAATGAGCAGTTCTTC. Its protein is CASRSDRAVSNEQFF.

This chain connects TRBV7-2 to TRBJ1-2; 9 bases line up with TRBD1. Germline V gives CDR1 SGHTA, CDR2 FQGNSA. The CDR3 loop spans 15 amino acids. The V and J ends lost 3 bases and 4 bases, in that order; junction bases with no gene match: 6. The CDR3, as DNA: TGTGCCAGCAGCTTTGGCACAGGGGGCGGCTATGGCTACACCTTC. Its protein product is CASSFGTGGGYGYTF.

The V gene is TRBV10-3, the J gene TRBJ2-2; 9 nucleotides align to TRBD1. V shed 8 bases, J shed 4 bases, and the junction held 14 bases outside the gene matches. The CDR3 has 17 residues. The germline V gene has CDR1 ENHRY and CDR2 SYGVKD. CDR3 sequence (DNA): TGTGCCATCGGGGGGAAACCGGGACAGGGAAGCACCGGGGAGCTGTTTTTT. Its protein is CAIGGKPGQGSTGELFF.

The chain couples TRBV24-1 to TRBJ1-1; D might be TRBD1 (5 bases). Germline loops: CDR1 KGHDR, CDR2 SFDVKD. Between the trimmed V and J ends, which lost 12 bases and 1 base, there was a span of 14 bases. This CDR3 is built from 13 residues. CDR3 sequence: CASRKGSNTEAFF. CDR3 DNA: TGTGCCTCAAGAAAGGGGTCGAACACTGAAGCTTTCTTT.